This T cell receptor (beta chain) was obtained from a study of T cell responses to AZD1222 COVID-19 vaccine. CDR3 length: 14 amino acids. Trimming left V 8 bases short and J 6 bases short, with 19 bases between. CDR1 MNHEY and CDR2 SVGAGI come from the germline V gene. Profiled with immunoSEQ multiplex PCR; TCRdb holds only in-frame clones, not every one. The data contain about 110,000 clones, around 90% of them singletons. This rearrangement joins TRBV6-5 to TRBJ1-1, with D uncertain. The TCR sequence derives from an adult in good health. The input for sequencing was peripheral blood, taken on day 0 of AZD1222 vaccination. The CDR3 DNA follows: TGTGCCAGCGACGTTCGGGCAGGTCGTCCTGAAGCTTTCTTT. Translated: CASDVRAGRPEAFF.